These T cell receptor beta chains were read from a single sample in a study of T cell responses to AZD1222 COVID-19 vaccine. Measured with immunoSEQ multiplex PCR; TCRdb has only the in-frame clones, and not every one. Of 150,000 or so clones listed, 91% were seen once; the top ten hold more than 1.4%. This specimen was peripheral blood, taken on day 0 of AZD1222 vaccination. Every receptor here comes from an adult in good health. The CDR3 runs from the conserved cysteine through the conserved F or W. Fields, in order: CDR3 DNA, CDR3 protein, V gene, clone size, J gene, D gene. D genes are given only for firm matches. Clone size is shown for a subset of rows, as once, few, many or a class of expanded clone.

CDR3 DNA: TGTGCCAGCAGCGTGACAGGGGATAATTCACCCCTCCACTTT; CDR3 protein: CASSVTGDNSPLHF; V gene: TRBV9; clone size: few; J gene: TRBJ1-6; D gene: TRBD1
CDR3 DNA: TGTGCCTGGAGTCTCGGGGACAGGGTAATCAAGGAACTGTTTTTT; CDR3 protein: CAWSLGDRVIKELFF; V gene: TRBV30; clone size: -; J gene: TRBJ1-4; D gene: TRBD1
CDR3 DNA: TGTGCCAGCTCACCGACAGGGGGCGCGACTGAAGCTTTCTTT; CDR3 protein: CASSPTGGATEAFF; V gene: TRBV18; clone size: -; J gene: TRBJ1-1; D gene: TRBD1
CDR3 DNA: TGTGCCTGGATGCTTTTCAATGAGCAGTTCTTC; CDR3 protein: CAWMLFNEQFF; V gene: TRBV30; clone size: -; J gene: TRBJ2-1; D gene: -
CDR3 DNA: TGTGCCAGCAGTCGGGACACTGGAAACACCATATATTTT; CDR3 protein: CASSRDTGNTIYF; V gene: TRBV6-5; clone size: -; J gene: TRBJ1-3; D gene: -
CDR3 DNA: TGTGCCAGCAGCAAGACTAGCGGTAGCCTCTACGAGCAGTACTTC; CDR3 protein: CASSKTSGSLYEQYF; V gene: TRBV7-6; clone size: -; J gene: TRBJ2-7; D gene: TRBD2
CDR3 DNA: TGTGCCACCTCCCCCCGGGGCACTGAAGCTTTCTTT; CDR3 protein: CATSPRGTEAFF; V gene: TRBV19; clone size: -; J gene: TRBJ1-1; D gene: -
CDR3 DNA: TGTGCCAGCAGCTTAAACTCCGGGACAGAAGCTTTCTTT; CDR3 protein: CASSLNSGTEAFF; V gene: TRBV11-3; clone size: -; J gene: TRBJ1-1; D gene: -
CDR3 DNA: TGTGCCAGCCTCCGCCTGGTAATGAACTATGGCTACACCTTC; CDR3 protein: CASLRLVMNYGYTF; V gene: TRBV13; clone size: once; J gene: TRBJ1-2; D gene: -
CDR3 DNA: TGTGCTAGTGGTTTGGTACTGGGGCTTGGGCAGCCTCTAACTGGAAACACCATATATTTT; CDR3 protein: CASGLVLGLGQPLTGNTIYF; V gene: TRBV12-5; clone size: once; J gene: TRBJ1-3; D gene: -
CDR3 DNA: TGTGCCAGCAGACTCCCGGGACAGACCTACGAGCAGTACTTC; CDR3 protein: CASRLPGQTYEQYF; V gene: TRBV28; clone size: -; J gene: TRBJ2-7; D gene: TRBD1
CDR3 DNA: TGTGCCAGCAGCCACTTACAGGGCGGTACTGAAGCTTTCTTT; CDR3 protein: CASSHLQGGTEAFF; V gene: TRBV3-1/TRBV3-2; clone size: -; J gene: TRBJ1-1; D gene: -
CDR3 DNA: TGTGCCAGCAGCCTAAGAGGGCTCCCAACGGCGGGGAATGAGCAGTTCTTC; CDR3 protein: CASSLRGLPTAGNEQFF; V gene: TRBV11-3; clone size: -; J gene: TRBJ2-1; D gene: -
CDR3 DNA: TGCGCCAGCAGCCCTTTTCGAGAGACCCAGTACTTC; CDR3 protein: CASSPFRETQYF; V gene: TRBV10-1; clone size: -; J gene: TRBJ2-5; D gene: -
CDR3 DNA: TGTGCCAGCAGTGGGGACAGGGTCGGCTACACCTTC; CDR3 protein: CASSGDRVGYTF; V gene: TRBV12-3/TRBV12-4; clone size: -; J gene: TRBJ1-2; D gene: TRBD1
CDR3 DNA: TGCAGTGCTAGTCACGACAGACGAAGCAATCAGCCCCAGCATTTT; CDR3 protein: CSASHDRRSNQPQHF; V gene: TRBV20-1; clone size: -; J gene: TRBJ1-5; D gene: -
CDR3 DNA: TGTGCCACCAGCAGAGGGGGAAATGAGCAGTTCTTC; CDR3 protein: CATSRGGNEQFF; V gene: TRBV15; clone size: -; J gene: TRBJ2-1; D gene: -
CDR3 DNA: TGTGCCAGCAGCTTCGACAGGAGGAATCAGCCCCAGCATTTT; CDR3 protein: CASSFDRRNQPQHF; V gene: TRBV7-9; clone size: -; J gene: TRBJ1-5; D gene: -
CDR3 DNA: TGTGCCAGCAGGGTGGGGCCCGAAGCTTTCTTT; CDR3 protein: CASRVGPEAFF; V gene: TRBV2; clone size: -; J gene: TRBJ1-1; D gene: -
CDR3 DNA: TGTGCCAGCAGTGACCCCCGGGCGGGGTCTCGTAGCACCGGGGAGCTGTTTTTT; CDR3 protein: CASSDPRAGSRSTGELFF; V gene: TRBV25-1; clone size: -; J gene: TRBJ2-2; D gene: -
CDR3 DNA: TGTGCCAGCAGTTCCGGTCCCGGGGGTAGCGGATCAGATACGCAGTATTTT; CDR3 protein: CASSSGPGGSGSDTQYF; V gene: TRBV7-2; clone size: once; J gene: TRBJ2-3; D gene: -
CDR3 DNA: TGTGCCAGCAGCGTGGACAATCCGACCCTTGAGCAGTATTTT; CDR3 protein: CASSVDNPTLEQYF; V gene: TRBV9; clone size: -; J gene: TRBJ2-3; D gene: -
CDR3 DNA: TGCAGCGTTGCCGTCGGGACCCAGGGGGGTCAGCCCCAGCATTTT; CDR3 protein: CSVAVGTQGGQPQHF; V gene: TRBV29-1; clone size: -; J gene: TRBJ1-5; D gene: TRBD1
CDR3 DNA: TGTGCCAGCAGCTTTTCGGCGACGAATGGCTACACCTTC; CDR3 protein: CASSFSATNGYTF; V gene: TRBV7-2; clone size: -; J gene: TRBJ1-2; D gene: -
CDR3 DNA: TGTGCCAGCACCTCGTTTGGGCGGGGCAACACTGAAGCTTTCTTT; CDR3 protein: CASTSFGRGNTEAFF; V gene: TRBV5-8; clone size: -; J gene: TRBJ1-1; D gene: -
CDR3 DNA: TGTGCCAGCAGTATAAATCCCCTACAGACTAACTATGGCTACACCTTC; CDR3 protein: CASSINPLQTNYGYTF; V gene: TRBV27; clone size: -; J gene: TRBJ1-2; D gene: -
CDR3 DNA: TGTGCCAGTAGTATAGGTTTCGGGACTAGCGTGGAGGCGTTCTTC; CDR3 protein: CASSIGFGTSVEAFF; V gene: TRBV19; clone size: -; J gene: TRBJ2-1; D gene: TRBD2
CDR3 DNA: TGTGCCAGCAGTTTAGTTAGTGAAGCTTTCTTT; CDR3 protein: CASSLVSEAFF; V gene: TRBV12-3/TRBV12-4; clone size: -; J gene: TRBJ1-1; D gene: -
CDR3 DNA: TGTGCCAGCAGCAAAGATAGGACGCTGAACACTGAAGCTTTCTTT; CDR3 protein: CASSKDRTLNTEAFF; V gene: TRBV21-1; clone size: -; J gene: TRBJ1-1; D gene: -
CDR3 DNA: TGCGCCAGCAGCACCGGGGGGGATTTTACCCAGTACTTC; CDR3 protein: CASSTGGDFTQYF; V gene: TRBV5-1; clone size: -; J gene: TRBJ2-5; D gene: TRBD2
CDR3 DNA: TGTGCCACCAGCAGAGATCGGGGGACAAATATTAATGAGCAGTTCTTC; CDR3 protein: CATSRDRGTNINEQFF; V gene: TRBV15; clone size: -; J gene: TRBJ2-1; D gene: -
CDR3 DNA: TGTGCCAGCAGCCCCGGGTGGGGCGGTTATGGCTACACCTTC; CDR3 protein: CASSPGWGGYGYTF; V gene: TRBV7-3; clone size: -; J gene: TRBJ1-2; D gene: -
CDR3 DNA: TGTGCCAGCAGCGTAAGCGGGACTAGCGGGAGAAATCAGGGCGAGCAGTACTTC; CDR3 protein: CASSVSGTSGRNQGEQYF; V gene: TRBV9; clone size: once; J gene: TRBJ2-7; D gene: TRBD2
CDR3 DNA: TGTGCCAGCAGCGATTTCCCGGGACAGGGGTATAATTCACCCCTCCACTTT; CDR3 protein: CASSDFPGQGYNSPLHF; V gene: TRBV27; clone size: -; J gene: TRBJ1-6; D gene: TRBD1
CDR3 DNA: TGTGCCAGCACCCTTGGACAGCAGAACACTGAAGCTTTCTTT; CDR3 protein: CASTLGQQNTEAFF; V gene: TRBV7-2; clone size: -; J gene: TRBJ1-1; D gene: -
CDR3 DNA: TGTGCCAGCAGCCAAGAGGCCCCTGGGACGGATAAAGGCTCCTACGAGCAGTACTTC; CDR3 protein: CASSQEAPGTDKGSYEQYF; V gene: TRBV3-1/TRBV3-2; clone size: -; J gene: TRBJ2-7; D gene: -
CDR3 DNA: TGTGCCAGCGGCCTCCTTCCGGGACAGGGAGGCTATGGCTACACCTTC; CDR3 protein: CASGLLPGQGGYGYTF; V gene: TRBV28; clone size: -; J gene: TRBJ1-2; D gene: TRBD1
CDR3 DNA: TGTGCCAGCCGTCGTCTTGCAACTAATGAAAAACTGTTTTTT; CDR3 protein: CASRRLATNEKLFF; V gene: TRBV2; clone size: -; J gene: TRBJ1-4; D gene: -
CDR3 DNA: TGTGCCAGCAGCTTAGGCCCGGGACAGGGAAACACCATATATTTT; CDR3 protein: CASSLGPGQGNTIYF; V gene: TRBV7-3; clone size: -; J gene: TRBJ1-3; D gene: TRBD1
CDR3 DNA: TGTGCCATCAGTGTGCAGGGGGGATTCTACGAGCAGTACTTC; CDR3 protein: CAISVQGGFYEQYF; V gene: TRBV10-3; clone size: -; J gene: TRBJ2-7; D gene: -
CDR3 DNA: TGTGCCAGCAGCTTGAACGTGGCAGGGGGTACGCCCGGGGAGCTGTTTTTT; CDR3 protein: CASSLNVAGGTPGELFF; V gene: TRBV5-5; clone size: -; J gene: TRBJ2-2; D gene: TRBD1
CDR3 DNA: TGCAGCGCCAGGGGGCAGGGATTCAACACCGGGGAGCTGTTTTTT; CDR3 protein: CSARGQGFNTGELFF; V gene: TRBV29-1; clone size: few; J gene: TRBJ2-2; D gene: TRBD1
CDR3 DNA: TGTGCCAGCAGCTTATTGGGGGCTGGTCAGCCCCAGCATTTT; CDR3 protein: CASSLLGAGQPQHF; V gene: TRBV27; clone size: -; J gene: TRBJ1-5; D gene: -
CDR3 DNA: TGTGCCAGCAGCCCCCCCGGGACCAACGAGCAGTACTTC; CDR3 protein: CASSPPGTNEQYF; V gene: TRBV28; clone size: -; J gene: TRBJ2-7; D gene: -
CDR3 DNA: TGTGCCAGCAGTTTATGGCGAACTGAAGCTTTCTTT; CDR3 protein: CASSLWRTEAFF; V gene: TRBV12-3/TRBV12-4; clone size: -; J gene: TRBJ1-1; D gene: -
CDR3 DNA: TGTGCCAGCAACTCGGGGCCGGCTGCCGACACAGATACGCAGTATTTT; CDR3 protein: CASNSGPAADTDTQYF; V gene: TRBV19; clone size: -; J gene: TRBJ2-3; D gene: -
CDR3 DNA: TGTGCCAGCTCACGACAGGGGGCAAACTATGAGCAGTTCTTC; CDR3 protein: CASSRQGANYEQFF; V gene: TRBV18; clone size: -; J gene: TRBJ2-1; D gene: TRBD1
CDR3 DNA: TGTGCCAGCAGCCCCAGGGGACTGGCCTACGAGCAGTACTTC; CDR3 protein: CASSPRGLAYEQYF; V gene: TRBV9; clone size: -; J gene: TRBJ2-7; D gene: -
CDR3 DNA: TGCGCCAGCAAGCGGGACAGAGACTCTGGAAACACCATATATTTT; CDR3 protein: CASKRDRDSGNTIYF; V gene: TRBV10-2; clone size: -; J gene: TRBJ1-3; D gene: TRBD1
CDR3 DNA: TGTGCCAGCAGCTTAGTCTCGACTAACGCAGAGACCCAGTACTTC; CDR3 protein: CASSLVSTNAETQYF; V gene: TRBV7-2; clone size: -; J gene: TRBJ2-5; D gene: -